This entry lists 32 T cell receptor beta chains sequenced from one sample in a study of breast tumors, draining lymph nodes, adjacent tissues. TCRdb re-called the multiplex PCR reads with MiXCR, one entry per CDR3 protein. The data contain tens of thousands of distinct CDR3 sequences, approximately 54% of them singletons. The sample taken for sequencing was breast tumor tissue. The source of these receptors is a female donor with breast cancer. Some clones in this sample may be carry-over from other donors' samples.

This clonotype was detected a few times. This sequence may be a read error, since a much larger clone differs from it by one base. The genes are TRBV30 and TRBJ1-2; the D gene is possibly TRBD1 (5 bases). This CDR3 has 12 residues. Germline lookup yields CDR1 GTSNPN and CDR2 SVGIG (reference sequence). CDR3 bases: TGTGCCTGGAGGAGGGGTAACTATGGCTACGCCTTC. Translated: CAWRRGNYGYAF. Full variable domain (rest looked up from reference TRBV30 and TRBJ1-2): SQTIHQWPATLVQPVGSPLSLECTVEGTSNPNLYWYRQAAGRGLQLLFYSVGIGQISSEVPQNLSASRPQDRQFILSSKKLLLSDSGFYLCAWRRGNYGYAFGSGTRLTVV.

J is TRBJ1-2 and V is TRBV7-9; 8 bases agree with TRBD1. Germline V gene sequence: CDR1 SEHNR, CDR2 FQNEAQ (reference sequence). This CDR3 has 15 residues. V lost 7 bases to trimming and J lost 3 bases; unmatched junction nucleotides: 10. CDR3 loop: CASTNQGAPYYGYTF. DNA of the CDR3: TGTGCCAGCACTAACCAGGGGGCCCCGTACTATGGCTACACCTTC.

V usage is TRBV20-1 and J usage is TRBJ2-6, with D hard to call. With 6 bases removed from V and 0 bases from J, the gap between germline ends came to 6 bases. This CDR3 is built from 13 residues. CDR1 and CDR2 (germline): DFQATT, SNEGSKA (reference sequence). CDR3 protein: CSAGSSGANVLTF. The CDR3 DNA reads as TGCAGTGCCGGTAGCTCTGGGGCCAACGTCCTGACTTTC.

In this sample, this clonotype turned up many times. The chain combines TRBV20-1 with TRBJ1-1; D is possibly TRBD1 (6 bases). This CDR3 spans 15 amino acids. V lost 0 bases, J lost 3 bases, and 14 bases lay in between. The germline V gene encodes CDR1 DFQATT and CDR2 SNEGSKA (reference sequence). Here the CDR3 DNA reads TGCAGTGCTAGAGATGGTATAGGGGGTGACACTGAAGCTTTCTTT. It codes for CSARDGIGGDTEAFF.

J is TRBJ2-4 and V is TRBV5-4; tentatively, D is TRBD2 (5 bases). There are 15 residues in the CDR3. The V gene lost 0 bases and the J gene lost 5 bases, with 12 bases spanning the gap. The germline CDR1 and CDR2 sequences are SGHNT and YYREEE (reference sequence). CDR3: CASSLGGNSQNIQYF. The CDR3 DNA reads TGTGCCAGCAGCTTGGGAGGGAACTCTCAAAACATTCAGTACTTC.

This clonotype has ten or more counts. The CDR3 reads CASNTGTVPYGYTF. The CDR3, as DNA: TGTGCCAGCAACACCGGGACAGTACCATATGGCTACACCTTC. This chain connects TRBV11-2 to TRBJ1-2; 7 bases align to TRBD1. From germline, CDR1 is SGHAT and CDR2 FQNNGV. Losses at the gene ends were 7 bases for V and 5 bases for J; bases not matched to a gene: 10. CDR3 length: 14 amino acids.

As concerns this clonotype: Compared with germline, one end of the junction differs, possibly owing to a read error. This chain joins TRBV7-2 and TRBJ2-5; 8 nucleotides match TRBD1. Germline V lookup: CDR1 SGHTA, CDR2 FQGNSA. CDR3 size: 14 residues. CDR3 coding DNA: TGTGCCAGCAGCCCTCAGACAGGGGCAGATACGCAGTGCTTC. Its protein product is CASSPQTGADTQCF.

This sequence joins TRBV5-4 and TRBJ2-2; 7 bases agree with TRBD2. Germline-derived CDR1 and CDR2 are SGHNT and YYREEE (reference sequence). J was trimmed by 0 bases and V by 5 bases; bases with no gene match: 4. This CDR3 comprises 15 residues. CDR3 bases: TGTGCCAGCAGTTGGGGGGGACCGAACACCGGGGAGCTGTTTTTT. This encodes CASSWGGPNTGELFF.

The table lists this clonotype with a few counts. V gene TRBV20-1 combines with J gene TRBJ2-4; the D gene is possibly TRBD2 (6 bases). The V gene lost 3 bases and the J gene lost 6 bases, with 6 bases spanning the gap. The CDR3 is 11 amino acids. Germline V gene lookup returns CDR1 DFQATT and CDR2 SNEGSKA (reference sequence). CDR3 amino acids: CSAREGNIQYF. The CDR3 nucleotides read TGCAGTGCTAGGGAGGGAAACATTCAGTACTTC.

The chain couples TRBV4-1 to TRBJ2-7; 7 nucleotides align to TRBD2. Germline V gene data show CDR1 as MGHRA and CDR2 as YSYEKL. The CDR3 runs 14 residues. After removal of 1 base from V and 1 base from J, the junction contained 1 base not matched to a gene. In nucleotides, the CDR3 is TGCGCCAGCAGCCAAGCTAGCGGTTCCTACGAGCAGTACTTC. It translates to CASSQASGSYEQYF.

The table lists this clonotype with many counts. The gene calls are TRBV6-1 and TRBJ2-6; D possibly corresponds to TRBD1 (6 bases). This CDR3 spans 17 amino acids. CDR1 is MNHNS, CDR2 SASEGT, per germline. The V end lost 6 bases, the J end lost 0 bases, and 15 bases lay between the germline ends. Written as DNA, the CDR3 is TGTGCCAGCAGCCCTCAGGGGACCTACTCTGGGGCCAACGTCCTGACTTTC. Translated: CASSPQGTYSGANVLTF.

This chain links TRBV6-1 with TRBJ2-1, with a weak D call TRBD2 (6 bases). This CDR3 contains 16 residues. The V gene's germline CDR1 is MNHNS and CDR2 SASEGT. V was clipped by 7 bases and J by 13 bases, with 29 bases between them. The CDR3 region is CASNPQTEGGGETQFF. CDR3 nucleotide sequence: TGTGCCAGCAACCCCCAGACAGAGGGCGGAGGGGAGACCCAGTTCTTC.

The CDR3 is CASSETGTNTGELFF. As DNA, the CDR3 is TGCGCCAGCAGTGAGACGGGAACGAACACCGGGGAGCTGTTTTTT. The chain employs TRBV10-1 and TRBJ2-2, with D possibly TRBD2 on 5 matching bases. V shed 2 bases and J shed 0 bases, with 7 bases lying between them. The germline CDR1 and CDR2 sequences are WNHNN and SYGVQD (reference sequence). This CDR3 is 15 amino acids long.

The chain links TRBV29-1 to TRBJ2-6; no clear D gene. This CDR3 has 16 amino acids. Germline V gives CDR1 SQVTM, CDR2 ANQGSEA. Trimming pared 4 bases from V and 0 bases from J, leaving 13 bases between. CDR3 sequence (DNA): TGCAGCGTTGGTCAGGTAGCTAGCTCTGGGGCCAACGTCCTGACTTTC. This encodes CSVGQVASSGANVLTF.

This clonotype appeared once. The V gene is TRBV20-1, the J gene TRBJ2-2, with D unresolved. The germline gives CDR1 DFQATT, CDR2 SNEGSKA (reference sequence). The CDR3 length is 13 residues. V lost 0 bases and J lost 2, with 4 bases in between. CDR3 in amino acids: CSARDINTGELFF. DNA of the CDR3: TGCAGTGCTAGAGACATCAACACCGGGGAGCTGTTTTTT.

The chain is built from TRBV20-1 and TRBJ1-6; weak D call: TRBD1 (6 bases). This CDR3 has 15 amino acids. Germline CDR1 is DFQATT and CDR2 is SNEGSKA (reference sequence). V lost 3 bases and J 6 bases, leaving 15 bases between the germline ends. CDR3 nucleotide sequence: TGCAGTGCTAGTGAGCGGGACACCCGTAATTCACCCCTCCACTTT. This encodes CSASERDTRNSPLHF.

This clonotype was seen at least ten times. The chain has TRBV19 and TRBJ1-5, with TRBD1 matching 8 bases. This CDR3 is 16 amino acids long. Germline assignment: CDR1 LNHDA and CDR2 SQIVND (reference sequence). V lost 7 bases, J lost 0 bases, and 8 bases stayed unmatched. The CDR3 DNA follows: TGTGCCAGTACAAATTTCAGGGGGCATAGCAATCAGCCCCAGCATTTT. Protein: CASTNFRGHSNQPQHF.

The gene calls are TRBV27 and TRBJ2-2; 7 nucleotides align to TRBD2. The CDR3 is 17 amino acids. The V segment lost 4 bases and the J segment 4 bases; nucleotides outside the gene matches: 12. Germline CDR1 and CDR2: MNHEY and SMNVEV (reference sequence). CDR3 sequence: CASSSRAGPGGTGELFF. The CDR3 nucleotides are TGTGCCAGCAGTTCCCGGGCAGGCCCGGGGGGCACCGGGGAGCTGTTTTTT.

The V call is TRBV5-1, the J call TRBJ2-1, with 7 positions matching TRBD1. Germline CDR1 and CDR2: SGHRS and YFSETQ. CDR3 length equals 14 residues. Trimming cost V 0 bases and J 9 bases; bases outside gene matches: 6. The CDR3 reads CASSLGSNRGEQFF. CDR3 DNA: TGCGCCAGCAGCTTGGGGTCTAACAGGGGTGAGCAGTTCTTC.

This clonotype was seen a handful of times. CDR3 bases: TGTGCCACCAGCGCGAGGGGCAGGTACACAGATACGCAGTATTTT. As protein: CATSARGRYTDTQYF. The chain recombines TRBV15 with TRBJ2-3; possibly TRBD1 or TRBD2 for D (5 bases each). Germline V gene sequence: CDR1 LNHNV, CDR2 YYDKDF (reference sequence). Between the trimmed V and J ends, which lost 5 bases and 2 bases, there was a span of 14 bases. The CDR3 runs to 15 residues.

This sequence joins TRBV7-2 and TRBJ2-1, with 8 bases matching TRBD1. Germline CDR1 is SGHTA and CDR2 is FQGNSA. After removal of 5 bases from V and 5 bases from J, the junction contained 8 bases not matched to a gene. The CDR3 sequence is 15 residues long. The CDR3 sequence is CASSPGTGINNEQFF. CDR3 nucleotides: TGTGCCAGCAGCCCAGGGACAGGAATAAACAATGAGCAGTTCTTC.

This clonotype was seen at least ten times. This CDR3 is CASSLMWTGNTGELFF. The DNA of the CDR3 is TGCGCCAGCAGCTTGATGTGGACAGGGAACACCGGGGAGCTGTTTTTT. V gene TRBV5-1 combines with J gene TRBJ2-2; 7 bases match TRBD1. Germline V gene data show CDR1 as SGHRS and CDR2 as YFSETQ. This CDR3 has 16 amino acids. V lost 1 base and J lost 1; bases outside the gene matches: 4.

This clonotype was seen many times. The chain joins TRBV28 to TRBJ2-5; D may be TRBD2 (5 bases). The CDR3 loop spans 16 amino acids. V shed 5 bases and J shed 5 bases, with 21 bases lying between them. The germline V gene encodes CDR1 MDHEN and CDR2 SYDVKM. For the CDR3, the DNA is TGTGCCAGCAGTATAACTTGGACTCAACCGGGGGAGACCCAGTACTTC. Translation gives CASSITWTQPGETQYF.

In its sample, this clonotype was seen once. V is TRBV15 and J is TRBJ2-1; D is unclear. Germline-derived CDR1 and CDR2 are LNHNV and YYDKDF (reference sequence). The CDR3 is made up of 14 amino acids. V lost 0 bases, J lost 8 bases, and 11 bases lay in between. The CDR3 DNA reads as TGTGCCACCAGCAGAGATCGGCTGGGTCATGAGCAGTTCTTC. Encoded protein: CATSRDRLGHEQFF.

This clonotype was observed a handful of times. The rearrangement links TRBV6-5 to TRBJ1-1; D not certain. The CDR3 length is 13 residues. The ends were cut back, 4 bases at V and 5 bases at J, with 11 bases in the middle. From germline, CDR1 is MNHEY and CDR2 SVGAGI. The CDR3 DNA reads TGTGCCAGCAGTTTTTTGGGAGATACTGAAGCTTTCTTT. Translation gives CASSFLGDTEAFF.

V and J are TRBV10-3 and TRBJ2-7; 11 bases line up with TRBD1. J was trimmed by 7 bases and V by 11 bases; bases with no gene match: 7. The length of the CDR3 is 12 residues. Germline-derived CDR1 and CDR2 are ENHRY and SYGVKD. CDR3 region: CASSGQGVEQYF. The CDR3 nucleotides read TGTGCCTCCTCGGGACAGGGGGTTGAGCAGTACTTC.

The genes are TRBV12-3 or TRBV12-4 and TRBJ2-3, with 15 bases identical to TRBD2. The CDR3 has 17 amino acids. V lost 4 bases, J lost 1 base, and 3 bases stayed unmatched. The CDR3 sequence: CASSSRTSGRGTDTQYF. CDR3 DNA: TGTGCCAGCAGTTCGCGGACTAGCGGGAGGGGCACAGATACGCAGTATTTT.

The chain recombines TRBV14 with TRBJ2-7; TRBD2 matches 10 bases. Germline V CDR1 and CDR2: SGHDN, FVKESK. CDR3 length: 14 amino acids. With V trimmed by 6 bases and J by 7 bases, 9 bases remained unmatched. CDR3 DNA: TGTGCCAGCAGTCGGGCTAGCGGGAGTCAAGAGCAGTACTTC. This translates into CASSRASGSQEQYF.

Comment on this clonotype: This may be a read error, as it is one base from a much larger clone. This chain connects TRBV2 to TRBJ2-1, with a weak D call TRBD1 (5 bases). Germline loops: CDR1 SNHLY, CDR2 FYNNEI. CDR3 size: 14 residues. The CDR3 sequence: CASSTGSSNNEQFF. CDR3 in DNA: TGTGCCAGCAGTACAGGCAGCTCCAACAATGAGCAGTTCTTC.

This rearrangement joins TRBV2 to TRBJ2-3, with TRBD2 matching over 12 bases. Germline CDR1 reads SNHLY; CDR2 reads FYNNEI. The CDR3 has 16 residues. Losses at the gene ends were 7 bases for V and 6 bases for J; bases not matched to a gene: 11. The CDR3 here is CASMAGLAGGADTQYF. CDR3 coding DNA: TGTGCCAGCATGGCTGGGCTAGCGGGAGGGGCGGATACGCAGTATTTT.

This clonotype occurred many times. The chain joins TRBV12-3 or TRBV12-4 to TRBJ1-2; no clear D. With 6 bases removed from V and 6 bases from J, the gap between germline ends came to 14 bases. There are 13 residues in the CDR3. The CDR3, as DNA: TGTGCCAGCAGCCGGGCTTGGGAGGATGGCTACACCTTC. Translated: CASSRAWEDGYTF.

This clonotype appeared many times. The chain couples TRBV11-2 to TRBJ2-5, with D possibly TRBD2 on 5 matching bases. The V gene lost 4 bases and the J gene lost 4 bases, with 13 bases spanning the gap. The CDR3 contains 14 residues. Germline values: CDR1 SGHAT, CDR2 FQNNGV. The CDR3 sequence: CASSSRAGGETQYF. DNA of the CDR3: TGTGCCAGCAGCTCAAGGGCGGGTGGAGAGACCCAGTACTTC.